These T cell receptor beta chains were read from a single sample in a study of T-cell memory formation after mild COVID-19. TCRdb re-called the 5' RACE reads through MiXCR, storing one row per CDR3 protein. The table lists 100,000 to 140,000 distinct CDR3 sequences, over 13% of them singletons, with 35% to 50% in the top ten. Sequences were obtained from PBMCs or a T cell subset sorted from them (not recorded which). The receptors here all came from a man younger than 30 who had mild COVID-19 (a few samples of this study predate the infection). Cell type and time point are not known. The CDR3 runs from the conserved cysteine through the conserved F or W. Fields, in order: V gene, clone size, J gene, D gene, CDR3 DNA, CDR3 protein. The D gene is left open where the match is weak. Rows may omit the clone size; those that give it use once, few, many or a size class.

V gene: TRBV6-5; clone size: many; J gene: TRBJ2-7; D gene: TRBD1; CDR3 DNA: TGTGCCAGCAGTTACAGGAGGGACAGGGCAGTCTACGAGCAGTACTTC; CDR3 protein: CASSYRRDRAVYEQYF
V gene: TRBV5-1; clone size: many; J gene: TRBJ2-1; D gene: .; CDR3 DNA: TGCGCCAGCAGCTTGGGGGGCCTCGGCAATGAGCAGTTCTTC; CDR3 protein: CASSLGGLGNEQFF
V gene: TRBV30; clone size: few; J gene: TRBJ2-6; D gene: .; CDR3 DNA: TGTGCCCTACAGCGAAAGTCTGGGGCCAACGTCCTGACTTTC; CDR3 protein: CALQRKSGANVLTF
V gene: TRBV7-2; clone size: .; J gene: TRBJ1-6; D gene: .; CDR3 DNA: TGTGCCAGCAGACCTGAGAATTCACCCCTCCACTTT; CDR3 protein: CASRPENSPLHF
V gene: TRBV7-6; clone size: few; J gene: TRBJ1-1; D gene: .; CDR3 DNA: TGTGCCAGCAAGGACAGACCTTTGAACACTGAAGCTTTCTTT; CDR3 protein: CASKDRPLNTEAFF
V gene: TRBV5-6; clone size: .; J gene: TRBJ2-7; D gene: .; CDR3 DNA: TGTGCCAGCAGCTTGAACGGCGAGCAGTACTTC; CDR3 protein: CASSLNGEQYF
V gene: TRBV7-9; clone size: .; J gene: TRBJ1-2; D gene: TRBD1; CDR3 DNA: TGTGCCAGCAGCTTGGGACAGTCCGAGGCGGGCTACACCTTC; CDR3 protein: CASSLGQSEAGYTF
V gene: TRBV20-1; clone size: few; J gene: TRBJ1-2; D gene: .; CDR3 DNA: TGCAGTGCTCGGGACGGCTATGGCTACACCTTC; CDR3 protein: CSARDGYGYTF
V gene: TRBV12-3/TRBV12-4; clone size: .; J gene: TRBJ2-1; D gene: .; CDR3 DNA: TGTGCCAGCAGTTGGCCCGGTCTTCTTGAGCAGTTCTTC; CDR3 protein: CASSWPGLLEQFF
V gene: TRBV4-3; clone size: .; J gene: TRBJ2-5; D gene: .; CDR3 DNA: TGCGCCAGCAGCCAAGAATTGTTGGCTAGGCAAGAGACCCAGTACTTC; CDR3 protein: CASSQELLARQETQYF
V gene: TRBV5-4; clone size: many; J gene: TRBJ1-6; D gene: .; CDR3 DNA: TGTGCCAGCAGCTTTTCGGATTCACCCCTCCACTTT; CDR3 protein: CASSFSDSPLHF
V gene: TRBV6-5; clone size: few; J gene: TRBJ2-3; D gene: .; CDR3 DNA: TGTGCCAGCAGTTACGGGGGGGCCCCCGGAGATACGCAGTATTTT; CDR3 protein: CASSYGGAPGDTQYF
V gene: TRBV4-1; clone size: .; J gene: TRBJ1-1; D gene: .; CDR3 DNA: TGCGCCAGCAGCCAAACCGAGAACTTAGACACTGAAGCTTTCTTT; CDR3 protein: CASSQTENLDTEAFF
V gene: TRBV30; clone size: .; J gene: TRBJ2-7; D gene: .; CDR3 DNA: TGTGCCTGGAGTCGAGGGGGCGAGCAGTACTTC; CDR3 protein: CAWSRGGEQYF
V gene: TRBV5-1; clone size: .; J gene: TRBJ1-1; D gene: .; CDR3 DNA: TGCGCCAGCAGCTTCACAGGACAGCCCAACACTGAAGCTTTCTTT; CDR3 protein: CASSFTGQPNTEAFF
V gene: TRBV12-3/TRBV12-4; clone size: few; J gene: TRBJ2-1; D gene: .; CDR3 DNA: TGTGCCAGCAGTTTCGAGGGGCCCCATGAGCAGTTCTTC; CDR3 protein: CASSFEGPHEQFF
V gene: TRBV10-2; clone size: few; J gene: TRBJ1-4; D gene: .; CDR3 DNA: TGCGCCAGCAGTGAGTCCGCAGGGAACCCTGAAAAACTGTTTTTT; CDR3 protein: CASSESAGNPEKLFF
V gene: TRBV4-2; clone size: .; J gene: TRBJ1-1; D gene: .; CDR3 DNA: TGTGCCAGCAGCCAAGATACGGCGGGTAACACTGAAGCTTTCTTT; CDR3 protein: CASSQDTAGNTEAFF
V gene: TRBV4-3; clone size: .; J gene: TRBJ1-2; D gene: .; CDR3 DNA: TGCGCCAGCAGCCAAGGGCGTAGCCTTCATGGCTACACCTTC; CDR3 protein: CASSQGRSLHGYTF
V gene: TRBV7-3; clone size: .; J gene: TRBJ2-5; D gene: TRBD2; CDR3 DNA: TGTGCCAGCAGCCTTAGTCCGGGGGGACAAGAGACCCAGTACTTC; CDR3 protein: CASSLSPGGQETQYF
V gene: TRBV7-9; clone size: many; J gene: TRBJ2-3; D gene: .; CDR3 DNA: TGTGCCAGCTCGATCCAGGGAGATACGCAGTATTTT; CDR3 protein: CASSIQGDTQYF
V gene: TRBV28; clone size: few; J gene: TRBJ2-3; D gene: TRBD1; CDR3 DNA: TGTGCCAGCACCCTGGACAGGTCGACAGATACGCAGTATTTT; CDR3 protein: CASTLDRSTDTQYF
V gene: TRBV6-5; clone size: many; J gene: TRBJ2-2; D gene: .; CDR3 DNA: TGTGCCACAGAACAGGGAACCGGGGAGCTGTTTTTT; CDR3 protein: CATEQGTGELFF
V gene: TRBV4-3; clone size: few; J gene: TRBJ1-6; D gene: TRBD1; CDR3 DNA: TGCGCCAGCAGCCAAGAGGGGGACAGGGTCTCACCCCTCCACTTT; CDR3 protein: CASSQEGDRVSPLHF
V gene: TRBV19; clone size: .; J gene: TRBJ2-6; D gene: .; CDR3 DNA: TGTGCCAGTAGTATTATCGGCTATGGGGCCAACGTCCTGACTTTC; CDR3 protein: CASSIIGYGANVLTF
V gene: TRBV7-2; clone size: few; J gene: TRBJ2-7; D gene: .; CDR3 DNA: TGTGCCAGCAGCGTAAACGGCCCCGAGCAGTACTTC; CDR3 protein: CASSVNGPEQYF
V gene: TRBV7-9; clone size: .; J gene: TRBJ1-1; D gene: .; CDR3 DNA: TGTGCCAGCAGCTTCGAGGGGGGAACTGAAGCTTTCTTT; CDR3 protein: CASSFEGGTEAFF
V gene: TRBV4-1; clone size: many; J gene: TRBJ1-1; D gene: .; CDR3 DNA: TGCGCCAGCCGGGGTATGAACACTGAAGCTTTCTTT; CDR3 protein: CASRGMNTEAFF
V gene: TRBV10-3; clone size: .; J gene: TRBJ2-7; D gene: .; CDR3 DNA: TGTGCCATCAGACCCTCGGACAGCTACGAGCAGTACTTC; CDR3 protein: CAIRPSDSYEQYF
V gene: TRBV19; clone size: .; J gene: TRBJ1-2; D gene: TRBD1; CDR3 DNA: TGTGCCAGTATTCCGAGACAGGGGTTCTATGGCTACACCTTC; CDR3 protein: CASIPRQGFYGYTF
V gene: TRBV5-1; clone size: .; J gene: TRBJ2-3; D gene: .; CDR3 DNA: TGCGCCAGCAGCAAATCAGGGTCCCGCACAGATACGCAGTATTTT; CDR3 protein: CASSKSGSRTDTQYF
V gene: TRBV2; clone size: .; J gene: TRBJ2-7; D gene: .; CDR3 DNA: TGTGCCAGCAGTCACCCCGGGAGAATGTACTACGAGCAGTACTTC; CDR3 protein: CASSHPGRMYYEQYF
V gene: TRBV12-3/TRBV12-4; clone size: few; J gene: TRBJ2-5; D gene: .; CDR3 DNA: TGTGCCAGCAGTTTGCCCCCCCAAGAGACCCAGTACTTC; CDR3 protein: CASSLPPQETQYF
V gene: TRBV6-2/TRBV6-3; clone size: few; J gene: TRBJ1-2; D gene: .; CDR3 DNA: TGTGCCAGCGGTTCGGGACGCCCGCCGGGCTACACCTTC; CDR3 protein: CASGSGRPPGYTF
V gene: TRBV9; clone size: .; J gene: TRBJ2-3; D gene: .; CDR3 DNA: TGTGCCAGCAGCTCGGTCGCGGGCAAGTATTTT; CDR3 protein: CASSSVAGKYF
V gene: TRBV27; clone size: .; J gene: TRBJ2-7; D gene: .; CDR3 DNA: TGTGCCAGCAGTCCCTTTCTGGGCCCCTACGAGCAGTACTTC; CDR3 protein: CASSPFLGPYEQYF
V gene: TRBV5-6; clone size: many; J gene: TRBJ1-1; D gene: .; CDR3 DNA: TGTGCCAGCAGCTTGGGCCCGGGCTCGGGGACTGAAGCTTTCTTT; CDR3 protein: CASSLGPGSGTEAFF
V gene: TRBV10-2; clone size: .; J gene: TRBJ2-5; D gene: TRBD2; CDR3 DNA: TGCGCCTCATGCGGGGGGCCTACTAATATAGGGACCCAGTACTTC; CDR3 protein: CASCGGPTNIGTQYF
V gene: TRBV29-1; clone size: few; J gene: TRBJ2-7; D gene: TRBD1; CDR3 DNA: TGCAGCGTTGAGGGACAGGGTGAGTCTTACGAGCAGTACTTC; CDR3 protein: CSVEGQGESYEQYF
V gene: TRBV5-1; clone size: many; J gene: TRBJ2-5; D gene: .; CDR3 DNA: TGCGCCAGCAGTCTAGGACAGGAGACCCAGTACTTC; CDR3 protein: CASSLGQETQYF
V gene: TRBV12-3/TRBV12-4; clone size: few; J gene: TRBJ1-1; D gene: .; CDR3 DNA: TGTGCCAGCGGGGATCGCACTGAAGCTTTCTTT; CDR3 protein: CASGDRTEAFF